The sequence of this T cell receptor beta chain was determined in a study of beta chain features in type 1 diabetes. Study summary: Patients and healthy donors were similar in age, gender and cell yields. Study outcomes and limitations: PCR could preferentially amplify shorter templates, alike in patients and controls. Shorter TCRB CDR3s, moderately but significantly so, were found in Type 1 diabetes patients in all four CD4+ subsets.

In total, each donor contributed a single heparinised blood draw that averaged roughly 110 mL. Markers CD45RO/CCR7/CD25/CD127/CD95/CD27 served to sort CD4+ naive, central memory, regulatory and stem cell-like memory cells. All of the isolated RNA was reverse transcribed, so expressed TCRB transcripts were sequenced. Produced via immunoSEQ multiplex PCR; TCRdb's table is partial and in-frame only. The sample includes fewer than 450,000 clones, approximately 12% of them seen just once. A note on this clone: No antigen is known for it.

CDR1 MNHEY and CDR2 SMNVEV come from the germline V gene (reference sequence). The length of the CDR3 is 16 residues. J lost 5 bases, V lost 6 bases, and 14 bases had no gene match. This receptor was taken from a woman aged 18-29 years with type 1 diabetes. Sequenced sample: naive CD4+ T cells from blood. The chain joins TRBV27 to TRBJ2-5; TRBD2 matches 8 bases. DNA for the CDR3: TGTGCCAGCAGAAAGCGGGAGTCCTCTTTGTGGGAGACCCAGTACTTC. It yields the protein CASRKRESSLWETQYF.